This T cell receptor beta chain was observed in a study of cytomegalovirus exposure and HLA in healthy donors. V shed 0 bases and J shed 6 bases, with 17 bases lying between them. CDR1 and CDR2 from the germline V gene are LGHNA and YSLEER. This CDR3 has 16 amino acids. Vbeta (60) and Jbeta (13) primers were used in the PCR. The repertoire was sequenced with immunoSEQ multiplex PCR; TCRdb's copy has only in-frame clones and lacks some. The sample lists about 110,000 clones; less than 85% were seen once. Material for sequencing was PBMCs. The TCR sequence derives from a woman aged 40-49 years in good health and CMV-seronegative. The chain has TRBV4-3 and TRBJ1-1, with a possible D match to TRBD1 (5 bases). The CDR3 sequence: CASSQERRGILAEAFF. The CDR3, as DNA: TGCGCCAGCAGCCAAGAACGGAGGGGCATTTTAGCTGAAGCTTTCTTT.